This TCR beta chain was obtained from a study of blood T cell repertoires in COVID-19. Study as a whole: The United States, Italy and Spain supplied acute and convalescent COVID-19 samples.

Sequencing used immunoSEQ multiplex PCR; TCRdb keeps in-frame clones, though not all of them. This sample yields approximately 300,000 clones, of which around 85% are seen a single time; about 1% belongs to the top ten. The TCR was taken from a human donor with COVID-19, enrolled during active disease. The donor label of this sample is uncertain. Source material: peripheral blood.

The CDR3 DNA is TGTGCCAGCCTGAACCTAAAGGGCAGCGGAGGGGCACCCCTCCACTTT. This codes for CASLNLKGSGGAPLHF. The chain is built from TRBV27 and TRBJ1-6; D possibly corresponds to TRBD1 (5 bases). There are 16 residues in the CDR3. Germline V gene sequence: CDR1 MNHEY, CDR2 SMNVEV (reference sequence). Between the trimmed V and J ends, which lost 8 bases and 11 bases, there was a span of 25 bases.